These T cell receptor beta chains were read from a single sample in a study of T-cell memory formation after mild COVID-19. TCRdb processed the 5' RACE reads anew with MiXCR; each CDR3 protein has one entry. The sample records tens of thousands of distinct CDR3 sequences, 7.3% being singletons. Material for sequencing was PBMCs or a T cell subset sorted from them (not recorded which). The source of these receptors is a man aged 18 to 35 who had mild COVID-19 (a few samples of this study predate the infection). Cell type and time point are not known. Each CDR3 is given with its conserved first and last residue. Fields, in order: V gene, J gene, D gene, clone size, CDR3 protein, CDR3 DNA. D genes are given only for firm matches. Some rows mark clone size as missing; the rest say once, few, many or name a class of expanded clone.

v_gene: TRBV19
j_gene: TRBJ1-2
d_gene: TRBD1
abundance: .
CDR3aa: CASNSAGGNYGYTF
CDR3nt: TGTGCCAGTAACTCTGCAGGGGGGAACTATGGCTACACCTTC

v_gene: TRBV5-6
j_gene: TRBJ2-7
d_gene: TRBD2
abundance: .
CDR3aa: CASSLNGLATYEQYF
CDR3nt: TGTGCCAGCAGCTTGAATGGACTAGCTACCTACGAGCAGTACTTC

v_gene: TRBV6-6
j_gene: TRBJ2-5
d_gene: .
abundance: many
CDR3aa: CASSYGWGTQYF
CDR3nt: TGTGCCAGCAGTTATGGTTGGGGGACCCAGTACTTC

v_gene: TRBV3-1
j_gene: TRBJ1-5
d_gene: .
abundance: few
CDR3aa: CASSQLNQPQHF
CDR3nt: TGTGCCAGCAGCCAGCTTAATCAGCCCCAGCATTTT

v_gene: TRBV12-3/TRBV12-4
j_gene: TRBJ1-2
d_gene: TRBD1
abundance: many
CDR3aa: CASRLPPGQGVGYTF
CDR3nt: TGTGCCAGCAGGCTCCCCCCGGGACAGGGAGTAGGCTACACCTTC

v_gene: TRBV5-5
j_gene: TRBJ2-7
d_gene: .
abundance: .
CDR3aa: CASSQGGLDEQYF
CDR3nt: TGTGCCAGCAGCCAAGGGGGGCTTGACGAGCAGTACTTC

v_gene: TRBV5-1
j_gene: TRBJ2-1
d_gene: TRBD1
abundance: .
CDR3aa: CASSLGQGPGDEQFF
CDR3nt: TGCGCCAGCAGCTTGGGACAGGGGCCAGGGGATGAGCAGTTCTTC

v_gene: TRBV12-3/TRBV12-4
j_gene: TRBJ2-3
d_gene: TRBD2
abundance: many
CDR3aa: CASSSALSGGTDTQYF
CDR3nt: TGTGCCAGCAGTTCCGCTCTTAGCGGGGGGACAGATACGCAGTATTTT

v_gene: TRBV19
j_gene: TRBJ1-2
d_gene: TRBD1
abundance: few
CDR3aa: CASRAPGQNYGYTF
CDR3nt: TGTGCCAGTAGAGCCCCGGGACAGAACTATGGCTACACCTTC

v_gene: TRBV5-4
j_gene: TRBJ2-5
d_gene: TRBD2
abundance: few
CDR3aa: CASSYGGANSETQYF
CDR3nt: TGTGCCAGCAGCTACGGGGGGGCCAATTCGGAGACCCAGTACTTC

v_gene: TRBV5-1
j_gene: TRBJ1-2
d_gene: .
abundance: .
CDR3aa: CASNGPGENGYTF
CDR3nt: TGCGCCAGCAACGGACCAGGGGAGAATGGCTACACCTTC

v_gene: TRBV9
j_gene: TRBJ1-1
d_gene: .
abundance: .
CDR3aa: CASSVRPGGTEAFF
CDR3nt: TGTGCCAGCAGCGTACGACCTGGAGGCACTGAAGCTTTCTTT

v_gene: TRBV12-3/TRBV12-4
j_gene: TRBJ2-3
d_gene: .
abundance: few
CDR3aa: CASKAGMTDTQYF
CDR3nt: TGTGCCAGCAAGGCGGGAATGACAGATACGCAGTATTTT

v_gene: TRBV6-4
j_gene: TRBJ2-3
d_gene: .
abundance: few
CDR3aa: CASSSVPGGRTYTSTDTQYF
CDR3nt: TGTGCCAGCAGTTCTGTACCCGGGGGCAGAACCTATACTAGCACAGATACGCAGTATTTT

v_gene: TRBV5-1
j_gene: TRBJ2-3
d_gene: .
abundance: .
CDR3aa: CASSLAGLAADTQYF
CDR3nt: TGCGCCAGCAGCTTGGCAGGGCTAGCAGCAGATACGCAGTATTTT

v_gene: TRBV24-1
j_gene: TRBJ2-1
d_gene: TRBD2
abundance: once
CDR3aa: CATSDLGLAGVDEQFF
CDR3nt: TGTGCCACCAGTGATTTGGGTCTAGCGGGAGTAGATGAGCAGTTCTTC

v_gene: TRBV2
j_gene: TRBJ2-2
d_gene: .
abundance: many
CDR3aa: CASSDGTPGNTGELFF
CDR3nt: TGTGCCAGCAGTGACGGGACACCGGGGAACACCGGGGAGCTGTTTTTT

v_gene: TRBV4-2
j_gene: TRBJ2-3
d_gene: TRBD2
abundance: many
CDR3aa: CASSQIAGGPGDTQYF
CDR3nt: TGTGCCAGCAGCCAGATAGCGGGGGGGCCCGGAGATACGCAGTATTTT

v_gene: TRBV9
j_gene: TRBJ2-5
d_gene: .
abundance: few
CDR3aa: CASSVGASPGTQYF
CDR3nt: TGTGCCAGCAGCGTAGGGGCATCCCCTGGGACCCAGTACTTC

v_gene: TRBV28
j_gene: TRBJ2-3
d_gene: .
abundance: few
CDR3aa: CASSSPGGGVHTQYF
CDR3nt: TGTGCCAGCAGTTCTCCGGGGGGCGGCGTGCATACGCAGTATTTT

v_gene: TRBV6-5
j_gene: TRBJ1-5
d_gene: .
abundance: .
CDR3aa: CASSYTGNQPQHF
CDR3nt: TGTGCCAGCAGTTATACAGGCAATCAGCCCCAGCATTTT

v_gene: TRBV24-1
j_gene: TRBJ2-7
d_gene: TRBD1
abundance: few
CDR3aa: CATSDSTPGQGVYEQYF
CDR3nt: TGTGCCACCAGTGACTCCACACCGGGACAGGGAGTCTACGAGCAGTACTTC

v_gene: TRBV29-1
j_gene: TRBJ1-5
d_gene: TRBD1
abundance: .
CDR3aa: CSVTGQGDQPQHF
CDR3nt: TGCAGCGTAACCGGACAGGGGGATCAGCCCCAGCATTTT

v_gene: TRBV12-3/TRBV12-4
j_gene: TRBJ1-1
d_gene: TRBD1
abundance: .
CDR3aa: CASSRQGAIVAFF
CDR3nt: TGTGCCAGCAGCCGACAGGGGGCAATTGTGGCTTTCTTT

v_gene: TRBV20-1
j_gene: TRBJ1-4
d_gene: TRBD1
abundance: few
CDR3aa: CSATGEWGEKLFF
CDR3nt: TGCAGTGCCACAGGGGAATGGGGTGAAAAACTGTTTTTT

v_gene: TRBV4-2
j_gene: TRBJ2-5
d_gene: .
abundance: many
CDR3aa: CASSRTQGGETQYF
CDR3nt: TGTGCCAGCAGCCGTACACAGGGAGGTGAGACCCAGTACTTC

v_gene: TRBV5-4
j_gene: TRBJ1-2
d_gene: TRBD1
abundance: few
CDR3aa: CASSWGDRRSYGYTF
CDR3nt: TGTGCCAGCAGCTGGGGGGACAGACGAAGCTATGGCTACACCTTC

v_gene: TRBV7-2
j_gene: TRBJ2-3
d_gene: .
abundance: many
CDR3aa: CASSLVRGTQYF
CDR3nt: TGTGCCAGCAGCTTAGTTAGGGGAACGCAGTATTTT

v_gene: TRBV27
j_gene: TRBJ1-6
d_gene: TRBD1
abundance: .
CDR3aa: CATIHKGTAIYNSPLHF
CDR3nt: TGTGCCACCATACATAAAGGGACAGCTATCTATAATTCACCCCTCCACTTT

v_gene: TRBV6-2/TRBV6-3
j_gene: TRBJ1-1
d_gene: .
abundance: .
CDR3aa: CASRRGGGASYTEAFF
CDR3nt: TGTGCCAGCAGGCGGGGCGGCGGGGCGTCCTATACTGAAGCTTTCTTT

v_gene: TRBV3-1
j_gene: TRBJ2-3
d_gene: .
abundance: few
CDR3aa: CASSRVVASTDTQYF
CDR3nt: TGTGCCAGCAGCCGGGTTGTTGCTAGCACAGATACGCAGTATTTT

v_gene: TRBV20-1
j_gene: TRBJ1-6
d_gene: .
abundance: .
CDR3aa: CSATSPTGVGDSPLHF
CDR3nt: TGCAGTGCTACCTCTCCGACCGGGGTGGGGGATTCACCCCTCCACTTT

v_gene: TRBV10-3
j_gene: TRBJ1-2
d_gene: .
abundance: .
CDR3aa: CAISWDGSNYGYTF
CDR3nt: TGTGCCATCTCCTGGGACGGATCTAACTATGGCTACACCTTC

v_gene: TRBV11-2
j_gene: TRBJ2-5
d_gene: .
abundance: .
CDR3aa: CASRDNKWKETQYF
CDR3nt: TGTGCCAGCAGAGATAACAAGTGGAAAGAGACCCAGTACTTC

v_gene: TRBV7-3
j_gene: TRBJ2-1
d_gene: TRBD2
abundance: few
CDR3aa: CASSPGTSVRGEQFF
CDR3nt: TGTGCCAGCAGCCCCGGGACTAGCGTTCGGGGGGAGCAGTTCTTC

v_gene: TRBV7-2
j_gene: TRBJ1-2
d_gene: .
abundance: .
CDR3aa: CASSLGGGYGYTF
CDR3nt: TGTGCCAGCAGCTTAGGTGGCGGCTATGGCTACACCTTC

v_gene: TRBV4-3
j_gene: TRBJ2-1
d_gene: TRBD2
abundance: few
CDR3aa: CASSQGGGVTYNEQFF
CDR3nt: TGCGCCAGCAGCCAAGGGGGGGGTGTAACCTACAATGAGCAGTTCTTC

v_gene: TRBV5-5
j_gene: TRBJ2-7
d_gene: TRBD2
abundance: many
CDR3aa: CASSWIAGETLGQYF
CDR3nt: TGTGCCAGCAGCTGGATAGCGGGGGAGACACTGGGGCAGTACTTC

v_gene: TRBV12-3/TRBV12-4
j_gene: TRBJ1-2
d_gene: .
abundance: .
CDR3aa: CASSPGGRVGYTF
CDR3nt: TGTGCCAGCAGCCCGGGTGGACGTGTTGGCTACACCTTC

v_gene: TRBV2
j_gene: TRBJ1-5
d_gene: TRBD1
abundance: .
CDR3aa: CASSPTGTDYNQPQHF
CDR3nt: TGTGCCAGCAGCCCCACCGGGACAGACTACAATCAGCCCCAGCATTTT

v_gene: TRBV4-3
j_gene: TRBJ2-3
d_gene: TRBD2
abundance: .
CDR3aa: CASSLRTSGGGADTQYF
CDR3nt: TGCGCCAGCAGCCTTCGGACTAGCGGGGGGGGTGCAGATACGCAGTATTTT